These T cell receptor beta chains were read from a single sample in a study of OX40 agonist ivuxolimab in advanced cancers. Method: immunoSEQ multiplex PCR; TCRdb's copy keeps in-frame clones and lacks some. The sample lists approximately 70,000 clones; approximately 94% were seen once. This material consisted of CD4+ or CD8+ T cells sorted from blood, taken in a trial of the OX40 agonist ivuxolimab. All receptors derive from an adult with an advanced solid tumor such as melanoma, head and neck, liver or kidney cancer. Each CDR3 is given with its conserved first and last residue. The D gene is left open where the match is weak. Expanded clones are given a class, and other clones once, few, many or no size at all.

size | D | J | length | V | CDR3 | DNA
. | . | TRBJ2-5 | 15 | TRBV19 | CASSRWGRRGETQYF | TGTGCCAGTAGTCGTTGGGGCCGCCGAGGGGAGACCCAGTACTTC
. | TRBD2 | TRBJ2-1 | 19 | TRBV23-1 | CASSHSGLAGAPTYNEQFF | TGCGCCAGCAGTCACTCCGGACTAGCGGGAGCGCCCACCTACAATGAGCAGTTCTTC
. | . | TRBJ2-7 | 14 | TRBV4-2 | CASSQASVSYEQYF | TGTGCCAGCAGCCAAGCTAGCGTCTCCTACGAGCAGTACTTC
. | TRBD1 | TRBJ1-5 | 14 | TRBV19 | CASSNRGIAKPQHF | TGTGCCAGTAGTAACAGGGGGATCGCTAAGCCCCAGCATTTT
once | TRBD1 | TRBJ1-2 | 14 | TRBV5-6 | CASSLETGYYGYTF | TGTGCCAGCAGCTTGGAGACAGGGTACTATGGCTACACCTTC
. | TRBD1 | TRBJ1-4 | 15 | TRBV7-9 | CASSPRTGAYEKLFF | TGTGCCAGCAGCCCTCGGACAGGGGCATACGAAAAACTGTTTTTT
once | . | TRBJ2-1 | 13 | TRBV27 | CASSPTTYNEQFF | TGTGCCAGCAGTCCTACGACGTACAATGAGCAGTTCTTC
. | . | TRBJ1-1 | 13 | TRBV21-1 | CASTLREYTEAFF | TGTGCCAGCACCTTAAGGGAATACACTGAAGCTTTCTTT
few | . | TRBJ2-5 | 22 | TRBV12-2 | CASRLGYEAGCIGVSSEETQYF | TGTGCAAGTCGCTTAGGTTACGAAGCAGGTTGTATAGGGGTCTCTTCGGAAGAGACCCAGTACTTC
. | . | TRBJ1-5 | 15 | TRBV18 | CASSLNVGTHQPQHF | TGTGCCAGCTCACTCAACGTGGGCACGCATCAGCCCCAGCATTTT
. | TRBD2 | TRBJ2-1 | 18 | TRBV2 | CASLAGTSGSVRKNEQFF | TGTGCCAGCCTCGCCGGGACTAGCGGGAGCGTGAGGAAAAATGAGCAGTTCTTC
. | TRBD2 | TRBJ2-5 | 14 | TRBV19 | CASKRAGGRETQYF | TGTGCCAGTAAAAGAGCGGGAGGGCGAGAGACCCAGTACTTC
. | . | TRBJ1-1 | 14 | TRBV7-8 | CASFRAAAPTEAFF | TGTGCCAGCTTTCGGGCCGCCGCCCCCACTGAAGCTTTCTTT
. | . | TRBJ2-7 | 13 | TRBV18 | CASSPGLSYEQYF | TGTGCCAGCTCACCAGGACTTTCCTACGAGCAGTACTTC
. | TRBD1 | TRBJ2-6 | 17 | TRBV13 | CASTRRQGARGANVLTF | TGTGCCAGCACCCGGAGACAGGGGGCGCGCGGGGCCAACGTCCTGACTTTC
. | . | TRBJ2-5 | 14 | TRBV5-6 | CASSLGMIGETQYF | TGTGCCAGCAGCTTGGGTATGATAGGAGAGACCCAGTACTTC
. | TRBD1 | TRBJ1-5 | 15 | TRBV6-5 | CASKDRPMSNQPQHF | TGTGCCAGCAAGGACAGGCCCATGAGCAATCAGCCCCAGCATTTT
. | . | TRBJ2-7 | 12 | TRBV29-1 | CSVEDQPYEQYF | TGCAGCGTTGAAGACCAGCCCTACGAGCAGTACTTC
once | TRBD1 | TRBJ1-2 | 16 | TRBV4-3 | CASSRDLGQGRYGYTF | TGCGCCAGCAGCCGAGACCTTGGACAGGGCCGCTATGGCTACACCTTC
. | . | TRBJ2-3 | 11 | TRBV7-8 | CASSFGDTQYF | TGTGCCAGCAGCTTCGGAGATACGCAGTATTTT
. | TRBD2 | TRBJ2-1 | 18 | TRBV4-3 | CASSPASNQGLVGNEQFF | TGCGCCAGCAGCCCGGCATCTAACCAGGGACTAGTAGGGAATGAGCAGTTCTTC
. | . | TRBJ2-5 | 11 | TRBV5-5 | CASSYVETQYF | TGTGCCAGCAGCTATGTAGAGACCCAGTACTTC
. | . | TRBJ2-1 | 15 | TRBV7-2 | CASSLAGVSYNEQFF | TGTGCCAGCAGCTTAGCGGGAGTTTCATACAATGAGCAGTTCTTC
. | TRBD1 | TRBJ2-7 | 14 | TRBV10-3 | CATRPGDRGGEQYF | TGTGCCACGCGGCCAGGGGACAGGGGTGGTGAGCAGTACTTC
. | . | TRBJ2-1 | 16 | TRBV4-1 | CASTLVLGDSYNEQFF | TGCGCCAGCACCCTAGTTTTGGGAGACTCCTACAATGAGCAGTTCTTC
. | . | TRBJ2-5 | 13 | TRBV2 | CASTRDIQETQYF | TGTGCCAGCACCCGGGACATCCAAGAGACCCAGTACTTC
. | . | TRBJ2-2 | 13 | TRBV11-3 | CASSQHSAGELFF | TGTGCCAGCAGCCAGCATAGCGCCGGGGAGCTGTTTTTT
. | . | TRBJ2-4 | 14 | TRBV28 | CASSLSIAKNIQYF | TGTGCCAGCAGTTTATCCATAGCCAAAAACATTCAGTACTTC